Shown below are 8 T cell receptor beta chains from a single sample sequenced in a study of beta chain features in type 1 diabetes. Study conclusions and caveats: There was a moderate but significant shortening of TCRB CDR3s in all four CD4+ subsets of Type 1 diabetes patients.

Every isolated RNA sample was fully reverse transcribed, so sequencing captured expressed TCRB transcripts. Profiling relied on immunoSEQ multiplex PCR, and the TCRdb table lists in-frame clones only, not all of them. The table includes 250,000 to 300,000 clones, roughly 24% detected once. The antigens of these receptors remain unknown. Sequenced material: naive CD4+ T cells from blood. These receptors all stem from a young woman with type 1 diabetes.

This clone has just a few counts. V and J are TRBV29-1 and TRBJ2-1; the match to TRBD2 covers 11 bases. Germline assignment: CDR1 SQVTM and CDR2 ANQGSEA. This CDR3 spans 16 amino acids. The junction had 9 bases not matched to a gene; V was cut back by 3 bases and J by 5 bases. CDR3 region: CSVDLPTSGSHNEQFF. The CDR3, as DNA: TGCAGCGTTGATCTCCCTACTAGCGGGAGTCACAATGAGCAGTTCTTC.

A remark on this clone: Other DNA sequences in the sample encode the same CDR3. The CDR3 bases are TGCGCCAGCAGCCCTGGGACAGAATATGGCTACACCTTC. Translating gives CASSPGTEYGYTF. This sequence joins TRBV5-1 and TRBJ1-2; TRBD1 matches at 7 bases. This CDR3 comprises 13 residues. V was clipped by 4 bases and J by 5 bases; unmatched bases: 5. Per germline, CDR1 SGHRS and CDR2 YFSETQ.

The V call is TRBV5-1, the J call TRBJ2-7; D is undetermined. The V gene's germline CDR1 is SGHRS and CDR2 YFSETQ. This CDR3 has 12 residues. V was clipped by 3 bases and J by 6 bases, with 10 bases between them. The CDR3 DNA is TGCGCCAGCAGCTACTCCGCCGGCGAGCAGTACTTC. Translation gives CASSYSAGEQYF.

Details on this clone: At one boundary the junction diverges from the germline segment, which might be a read error. The genes are TRBV30 and TRBJ1-1; 7 positions match TRBD1. CDR3 length: 12 amino acids. Looked up from germline, CDR1 is GTSNPN and CDR2 is SVGIG (reference sequence). This CDR3 reads CAWSPTGVQLNF. The CDR3 DNA follows: TGTGCCTGGAGCCCAACAGGGGTGCAGTTAAATTTT.

This chain links TRBV5-1 with TRBJ2-5; maybe TRBD1 (6 bases). The CDR3 is 15 residues long. Germline V gene sequence: CDR1 SGHRS, CDR2 YFSETQ. V dropped 5 bases and J dropped 1 base, with 15 bases sitting between them. The chain's CDR3 is CASRHNTGSQETQYF. The CDR3 DNA is TGCGCCAGCAGACACAATACAGGGAGCCAAGAGACCCAGTACTTC.

The rearrangement uses TRBV2 and TRBJ2-1; TRBD2 agrees at 9 bases. The V gene's germline CDR1 is SNHLY and CDR2 FYNNEI. Losses at the gene ends were 7 bases for V and 8 bases for J; bases not matched to a gene: 9. The CDR3 runs to 14 residues. In nucleotides, the CDR3 is TGTGCCAGCATTCGTAGAGCGGGAGGCGATGAGCAGTTCTTC. Protein: CASIRRAGGDEQFF.

V usage is TRBV2 and J usage is TRBJ2-5; D not resolved. The CDR3 has 13 residues. CDR1 is SNHLY and CDR2 is FYNNEI in the germline V gene. The V end was cut by 4 bases, the J end by 4 bases, with 10 bases between. The CDR3 DNA reads as TGTGCCAGCAGTGTGGAGTTATCAGAGACCCAGTACTTC. Translated: CASSVELSETQYF.

This clone has only a few counts. This chain links TRBV6-1 with TRBJ2-5; possibly TRBD2 for D (7 bases). The germline V gene has CDR1 MNHNS and CDR2 SASEGT. With 7 bases removed from V and 5 bases from J, the gap between germline ends came to 17 bases. CDR3 length: 14 residues. CDR3: CASTEGGLSETQYF. CDR3 sequence (DNA): TGTGCCAGCACTGAGGGGGGACTATCGGAGACCCAGTACTTC.